These T cell receptor beta chains were read from a single sample in a study of shared clonotypes between healthy human individuals. Method: immunoSEQ multiplex PCR; TCRdb's copy keeps in-frame clones and lacks some. This sample has millions of clones, with roughly 95% found just once. Input material: naive CD4+ T cells sorted from blood. The receptors were gathered from a man aged 18-30 years in good health. The CDR3 runs from the conserved cysteine through the conserved F or W. The order of the fields is J gene, V gene, clone size, D gene, CDR3 protein, CDR3 DNA. D genes are given only for firm matches. Only part of the rows carry a size: once, few, many, or a class if the clone is expanded.

TRBJ1-6,TRBV7-2,NA,TRBD1,CASSSTDRAWNSPLHF,TGTGCCAGCAGCTCCACTGACAGGGCTTGGAATTCACCCCTCCACTTT
TRBJ2-1,TRBV4-3,NA,NA,CASSQEGMGRGHEQFF,TGCGCCAGCAGCCAAGAGGGGATGGGGCGGGGGCATGAGCAGTTCTTC
TRBJ1-4,TRBV2,NA,NA,CASSPNEKLFF,TGTGCCAGCAGCCCAAATGAAAAACTGTTTTTT
TRBJ2-5,TRBV28,NA,NA,CASSLGPTAGTQYF,TGTGCCAGCAGTTTAGGCCCCACCGCCGGGACCCAGTACTTC
TRBJ1-1,TRBV5-6,NA,NA,CASSLFRELPPREAFF,TGTGCCAGCAGCTTGTTTAGGGAATTACCGCCCCGTGAAGCTTTCTTT
TRBJ2-2,TRBV7-2,NA,NA,CASSLAALVGTGELFF,TGTGCCAGCAGCTTAGCGGCCCTAGTAGGGACCGGGGAGCTGTTTTTT
TRBJ2-1,TRBV6-1,NA,NA,CASMRTLSSYNEQFF,TGTGCCAGCATGAGGACTCTTAGCTCCTACAATGAGCAGTTCTTC
TRBJ2-5,TRBV30,NA,NA,CAWSVTRATQYF,TGTGCCTGGAGTGTAACGCGGGCGACCCAGTACTTC
TRBJ2-5,TRBV29-1,NA,TRBD2,CSVGGLATETQYF,TGCAGCGTTGGGGGACTAGCAACGGAGACCCAGTACTTC
TRBJ1-1,TRBV25-1,once,NA,CASMGVGWGAFF,TGTGCCAGCATGGGGGTCGGGTGGGGAGCTTTCTTT
TRBJ2-1,TRBV5-1,NA,TRBD2,CASSSGGLQYNEQFF,TGCGCCAGCAGCTCGGGGGGGCTCCAGTACAATGAGCAGTTCTTC
TRBJ2-7,TRBV4-2,NA,TRBD1,CASSQEGQGTYEQYF,TGTGCCAGCAGCCAAGAGGGACAGGGGACCTACGAGCAGTACTTC
TRBJ2-1,TRBV4-1,NA,NA,CASSQDSQGWKFF,TGCGCCAGCAGCCAAGATAGCCAGGGCTGGAAGTTCTTC
TRBJ2-5,TRBV5-1,NA,TRBD2,CASSLMSSGGQETQYF,TGCGCCAGCAGCTTGATGTCTAGCGGGGGCCAAGAGACCCAGTACTTC
TRBJ2-2,TRBV7-8,NA,TRBD2,CASSFWRTERASGSISGELFF,TGTGCCAGCAGCTTTTGGAGGACAGAGAGAGCTAGCGGGAGTATCTCCGGGGAGCTGTTTTTT
TRBJ1-2,TRBV10-3,once,NA,CAISGTQGGANYGYTF,TGTGCCATCAGTGGAACACAGGGAGGGGCTAACTATGGCTACACCTTC
TRBJ1-2,TRBV19,NA,NA,CASTGRAYGYTF,TGTGCCAGTACTGGTCGGGCCTATGGCTACACCTTC
TRBJ1-5,TRBV29-1,NA,NA,CSVEAGHNQPQHF,TGCAGCGTTGAGGCAGGGCACAATCAGCCCCAGCATTTT
TRBJ2-2,TRBV5-6,NA,TRBD1,CASSSGTGAFTGELFF,TGTGCCAGCAGCTCCGGGACAGGGGCCTTCACCGGGGAGCTGTTTTTT
TRBJ2-7,TRBV5-1,NA,TRBD1,CASNPTGRNEQYF,TGCGCCAGCAACCCGACAGGGAGAAACGAGCAGTACTTC
TRBJ1-1,TRBV9,NA,NA,CASSGRSGPTEAFF,TGTGCCAGCAGCGGTCGGTCTGGACCCACTGAAGCTTTCTTT
TRBJ2-7,TRBV14,NA,TRBD2,CASSQLREGPYEQYF,TGTGCCAGCAGCCAATTACGGGAGGGCCCCTACGAGCAGTACTTC
TRBJ2-5,TRBV18,NA,NA,CASSGAQETQYF,TGTGCCAGCTCAGGGGCTCAAGAGACCCAGTACTTC
TRBJ2-5,TRBV5-4,NA,NA,CASSLASGAETQYF,TGTGCCAGCAGCTTGGCCTCTGGTGCAGAGACCCAGTACTTC
TRBJ1-2,TRBV23-1,NA,NA,CASSRELGYTF,TGCGCCAGCAGCAGGGAGCTTGGCTACACCTTC
TRBJ1-1,TRBV6-1,NA,NA,CASSGGPLNTEAFF,TGTGCCAGCAGTGGGGGTCCCTTAAACACTGAAGCTTTCTTT
TRBJ1-2,TRBV19,NA,NA,CASSLGGVRYGYTF,TGTGCCAGTAGTCTGGGAGGTGTCCGGTATGGCTACACCTTC
TRBJ1-6,TRBV28,few,TRBD1,CASGQGWDNSPLHF,TGTGCCAGCGGACAGGGATGGGATAATTCACCCCTCCACTTT
TRBJ1-3,TRBV5-1,once,NA,CASSFSNSGNTIYF,TGCGCCAGCAGCTTTAGTAACTCTGGAAACACCATATATTTT
TRBJ1-2,TRBV7-2,NA,NA,CASSPERQLLPNYGYTF,TGTGCCAGCAGCCCCGAGCGACAGCTATTGCCTAACTATGGCTACACCTTC
TRBJ2-2,TRBV25-1,NA,TRBD1,CASTGTGVTGELFF,TGTGCCAGCACGGGGACAGGGGTAACCGGGGAGCTGTTTTTT
TRBJ1-5,TRBV6-4,NA,NA,CASSDSRGRGQPQHF,TGTGCCAGCAGTGACTCAAGGGGAAGGGGTCAGCCCCAGCATTTT
TRBJ2-7,TRBV6-6,NA,NA,CASSLPQGYEQYF,TGTGCCAGCAGCCTCCCGCAAGGTTACGAGCAGTACTTC
TRBJ1-3,TRBV7-9,NA,NA,CASSQVGGSGNTIYF,TGTGCCAGCAGCCAAGTGGGGGGCTCTGGAAACACCATATATTTT
TRBJ1-2,TRBV6-5,NA,TRBD1,CATLSQGIRGYTF,TGTGCCACTCTCTCACAGGGGATAAGGGGCTACACCTTC
TRBJ2-2,TRBV19,NA,TRBD1,CASSNTGVAGELFF,TGTGCCAGTAGTAACACAGGGGTAGCCGGGGAGCTGTTTTTT